This T cell receptor beta chain was captured by sequencing in a study of blood T cells in healthy people across ages. CDR3 length: 13 amino acids. The germline gives CDR1 SGHVS, CDR2 FNYEAQ. The V end lost 5 bases, the J end lost 7 bases, and 14 bases lay between the germline ends. Alongside a J-beta primer mix, a sample-barcoded 5' primer served in a second PCR lasting roughly 6 to 11 cycles. The study obtained at least 3 million CDR3-containing paired-end reads from every sample. TCRdb used MiXCR to reprocess the 5' RACE reads, holding one entry per CDR3 protein. Among some 900,000 distinct CDR3 sequences, about 30% were seen once, and the ten largest hold 17%. Study observations and caveats: Long-lived and aged donors differed, with more naive CD4+ cells and higher diversity in the long-lived. CMV status of donors was unknown, possibly confounding expanded clonotype changes.

A remark on this clonotype: Its target is not known.

This chain connects TRBV7-6 to TRBJ1-1; no reliable D call. Sequenced input: blood. The clonotype originates from a woman of 80 years or more in good health. DNA of the CDR3: TGTGCCAGCAGCGAGGCGCCGGTATTTGAAGCTTTCTTT. It yields the protein CASSEAPVFEAFF.